The 10 T cell receptor beta chains below come from one sample, sequenced in a study of OX40 agonist ivuxolimab in advanced cancers. The library was made by the immunoSEQ multiplex PCR assay. In its TCRdb copy, this immuneACCESS table keeps in-frame sequences only and misses some clones. Where compared with another copy, unresolved V genes explain less than half of these, and the others have no known cause. For this sample the table gives about 94,000 clones, of which roughly 84% were detected only once. Around 0.3% of the sample comes from the top ten. This specimen consisted of CD4+ or CD8+ T cells sorted from blood, obtained in a trial of the OX40 agonist ivuxolimab. The receptors come from an adult with an advanced solid tumor such as melanoma, head and neck, liver or kidney cancer.

The chain links TRBV6-1 to TRBJ1-2, with TRBD1 as a possible D gene (5 bases). The germline CDR1 and CDR2 sequences are MNHNS and SASEGT. CDR3 length: 13 amino acids. The V gene lost 4 bases and the J gene lost 7 bases, with 13 bases spanning the gap. The CDR3 DNA reads TGTGCCAGCAGTGCCGAAAGGGGTCTTGGCTACACCTTC. It is translated as CASSAERGLGYTF.

This chain links TRBV28 with TRBJ2-5; 9 bases align to TRBD1. V was clipped by 5 bases and J by 3 bases; unmatched bases: 7. CDR3 size: 15 residues. From germline, CDR1 is MDHEN and CDR2 SYDVKM. CDR3 sequence: CASSHQTGGKETQYF. The CDR3 DNA follows: TGTGCCAGCAGTCACCAGACAGGGGGGAAAGAGACCCAGTACTTC.

This chain links TRBV6-6 with TRBJ2-7, with 8 nucleotides matching TRBD2. V gave up 8 bases and J gave up 2 bases; unmatched junction bases: 8. Germline CDR1 MNHNY, CDR2 SVGAGI (reference sequence). This CDR3 comprises 14 residues. The CDR3 sequence: CASQRGTDAYEQYF. As DNA, the CDR3 is TGTGCCAGCCAGCGGGGGACGGATGCCTACGAGCAGTACTTC.

The chain combines TRBV6-4 with TRBJ2-3; 13 bases match TRBD2. After removal of 5 bases from V and 4 bases from J, the junction contained 9 bases not matched to a gene. CDR1 and CDR2 from the germline V gene are MRHNA and SNTAGT. The CDR3 extends over 17 amino acids. The CDR3 DNA reads as TGTGCCAGCAGTTCACGATCCGGACTAGCGGGGGCAGATACGCAGTATTTT. It specifies CASSSRSGLAGADTQYF.

The chain is built from TRBV7-8 and TRBJ2-6; TRBD1 aligns across 8 bases. Germline-derived CDR1 and CDR2 are SGHVS and FQNEAQ. This CDR3 comprises 19 residues. V dropped 0 bases and J dropped 0; count of bases not matched to a gene: 7. The CDR3 loop reads CASSLAGTGRSSGANVLTF. CDR3 in DNA: TGTGCCAGCAGCTTAGCGGGGACAGGCCGCTCCTCTGGGGCCAACGTCCTGACTTTC.

V usage is TRBV30 and J usage is TRBJ2-7; D may be TRBD1 or TRBD2 (5 bases each). The CDR3 runs to 12 residues. CDR1 GTSNPN and CDR2 SVGIG come from the germline V gene (reference sequence). V was trimmed by 7 bases and J by 1 base, leaving 11 bases between them. The CDR3 is CASGTSSYEQYF. CDR3 DNA sequence: TGTGCCTCCGGGACGTCTTCCTACGAGCAGTACTTC.

The V and J genes are TRBV7-6 and TRBJ2-2, with 7 bases identical to TRBD2. The V gene's germline CDR1 is SGHVS and CDR2 FNYEAQ. This CDR3 is 16 amino acids long. The ends lost 5 bases at V and 0 bases at J; junction bases unmatched: 6. The CDR3 loop reads CASSTIAGPNTGELFF. The CDR3 region has the DNA TGTGCCAGCAGCACCATAGCGGGCCCGAACACCGGGGAGCTGTTTTTT.

The J gene is TRBJ1-1, the V gene TRBV30; a possible D gene is TRBD1 (6 bases). The V end lost 3 bases, the J end lost 4 bases, and 15 bases lay between the germline ends. This CDR3 has 14 residues. Germline lookup yields CDR1 GTSNPN and CDR2 SVGIG (reference sequence). The CDR3 DNA follows: TGTGCCTGGAGGATGGGGGGCGGGGGCACTGAAGCTTTCTTT. Encoded protein: CAWRMGGGGTEAFF. The entire variable domain, with the rest obtained from reference TRBV30 and TRBJ1-1, is as follows: SQTIHQWPATLVQPVGSPLSLECTVEGTSNPNLYWYRQAAGRGLQLLFYSVGIGQISSEVPQNLSASRPQDRQFILSSKKLLLSDSGFYLCAWRMGGGGTEAFFGQGTRLTVV.

Turning to this clone: One junction end does not reproduce the germline sequence, and a read error may be involved. The identical CDR3 is also encoded by other nucleotide sequences in the sample. The chain links TRBV15 to TRBJ1-4; 9 nucleotides line up with TRBD1. The CDR3 sequence is 14 residues long. Per the germline V gene, CDR1 is LNHNV and CDR2 is YYDKDF (reference sequence). This chain's CDR3 is CATSRDRGAEKLFF. Written as DNA, the CDR3 is TGTGCCACCAGCCGAGACAGGGGGGCTGAAAAACTGTTTTTT.

The chain joins TRBV5-1 to TRBJ2-7, with D possibly TRBD1 on 5 matching bases. Germline values: CDR1 SGHRS, CDR2 YFSETQ. The CDR3 loop spans 13 amino acids. Trimming took 0 bases from V and 9 from J, leaving 13 bases between them. Here the CDR3 DNA reads TGCGCCAGCAGCTTGGACAGGACCTCGGGGCAGTACTTC. Amino acids: CASSLDRTSGQYF.